Reported below is one T cell receptor (beta chain). TCRdb keeps only in-frame clones here, not all; method: immunoSEQ multiplex PCR. The sample includes about 10,000 clones, nearly 90% of them seen just once. This sample was included in a study of T cell clonotyping in hematopoietic cell transplantation. Trimming left V 4 bases short and J 2 bases short, with 16 bases between. The CDR3 sequence is 16 residues long. Germline-derived CDR1 and CDR2 are SGHNT and YYREEE (reference sequence). The clonotype originates from an older female patient who had an allogeneic stem cell transplant from an unrelated donor, so the T cells may come from the graft donor. Some clones in this sample may be carry-over from other donors' samples. The material sequenced was PBMCs, taken 100 days after allogeneic stem cell transplant. The V call is TRBV5-4, the J call TRBJ2-1, with TRBD2 as a possible D gene (6 bases). The CDR3 sequence: CASSPRGSSAYNEQFF. CDR3 DNA sequence: TGTGCCAGCAGCCCGCGGGGATCATCAGCCTACAATGAGCAGTTCTTC.